The T cell receptor (beta chain) described here comes from a study of glioma-infiltrating T cells. On the study more broadly: Low-grade gliomas were grade II; glioblastomas were grade IV at initial diagnosis. Presurgical dexamethasone in glioma patients lasted six or fewer days. General study points: A blood CDR3 motif signature was depleted in highly divergent patients.

Using RNA template, CDR3s of TCR alpha and beta were amplified with iRepertoire arm-PCR. TCRdb recomputed calls from the multiplex PCR reads with MiXCR, one row per CDR3 protein. The table records a few hundred thousand distinct CDR3 sequences, 41% of them present only once. Trimming shortened V by 4 bases and J by 3 bases, and 20 bases separated the two germline ends. Germline-derived CDR1 and CDR2 are MDHEN and SYDVKM. The CDR3 consists of 17 residues. This clonotype was seen only a few times. The antigen is unknown. This clonotype originated in a human donor with low-grade glioma or glioblastoma, undergoing nonglioma brain surgery, or in good health (not recorded which). The sequencing sample was made of glioma tissue, nonneoplastic brain tissue, or PBMCs (not recorded which). The chain couples TRBV28 to TRBJ2-3; D gene uncertain. The CDR3 DNA is TGTGCCAGCAGTTCCACCCTTCGGCTGGATACTACAGATACGCAGTATTTT. Translated: CASSSTLRLDTTDTQYF.